This T cell receptor (beta chain) comes out of a study of Graves' ophthalmopathy and Graves' hyperthyroidism. CDR1 MNHEY and CDR2 SVGEGT come from the germline V gene. The trim removed 6 bases at V and 6 bases at J, leaving 9 bases unmatched. This CDR3 contains 15 residues. Whole-study results and caveats: Ophthalmopathy progression was predicted by the model at roughly 69% sensitivity and about 74% specificity.

This clonotype was observed many times. The antigen is undetermined. Clinicians made diagnoses from clinical symptoms, serum thyroxine, TRAb, thyroid ultrasound and orbital computed tomography. Amplification of TCR beta CDR3 regions used RNA transcripts. HTBI primers were used in a first-round RT-PCR, which preceded a second-round multiplex PCR. A single record per CDR3 protein comes from TCRdb applying MiXCR to the multiplex PCR reads. The data show some 200,000 distinct CDR3 sequences, approximately 29% seen once. Material for sequencing was peripheral blood. This receptor was identified in a man aged 50-60 years with Graves' ophthalmopathy. The V and J genes are TRBV6-2 or TRBV6-3 and TRBJ1-5; 9 nucleotides match TRBD1. The CDR3 sequence: CASRTGGVGSQPQHF. CDR3 coding DNA: TGTGCCAGCAGGACAGGGGGAGTAGGGAGTCAGCCCCAGCATTTT.